This TCR beta chain was obtained from a study of blood T cell repertoires in COVID-19. The overall study: The United States, Italy and Spain supplied acute and convalescent COVID-19 samples. The cDNA or gDNA used as material had been derived from T cells, B-cell-depleted T cells, or PBMCs.

In the source study's methods: Amplified reference gene primers provided the basis for estimating nucleated cell counts. Libraries were prepared by immunoSEQ multiplex PCR; TCRdb keeps only in-frame clonotypes and omits some of them. D and trimming come from the DNA, and the V and J calls and clone size come from that table. This table has about 88,000 clones, approximately 90% appearing once. J lost 6 bases, V lost 2 bases, and 5 bases had no gene match. This CDR3 is built from 15 residues. From germline, CDR1 is LNHDA and CDR2 SQIVND (reference sequence). The sample was peripheral blood. This clonotype was obtained from a man between 60 and 75 years old with acute or convalescent COVID-19. V usage is TRBV19 and J usage is TRBJ1-5; TRBD1 matches at 9 bases. The CDR3 nucleotides read TGTGCCAGTAGTATATTGGGGACAGGGTCTCAGCCCCAGCATTTT. The encoded protein is CASSILGTGSQPQHF.